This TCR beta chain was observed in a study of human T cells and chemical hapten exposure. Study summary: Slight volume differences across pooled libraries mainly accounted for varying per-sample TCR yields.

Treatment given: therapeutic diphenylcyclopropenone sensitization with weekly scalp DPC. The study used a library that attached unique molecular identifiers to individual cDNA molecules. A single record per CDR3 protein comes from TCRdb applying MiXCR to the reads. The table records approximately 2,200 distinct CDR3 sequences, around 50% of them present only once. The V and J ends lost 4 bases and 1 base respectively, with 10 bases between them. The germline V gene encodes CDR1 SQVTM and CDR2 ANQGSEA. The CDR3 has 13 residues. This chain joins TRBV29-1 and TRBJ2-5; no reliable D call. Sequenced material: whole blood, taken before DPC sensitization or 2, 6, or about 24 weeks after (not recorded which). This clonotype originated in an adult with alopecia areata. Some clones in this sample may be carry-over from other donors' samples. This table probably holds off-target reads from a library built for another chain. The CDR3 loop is CSVGKGLQETQYF. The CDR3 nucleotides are TGCAGCGTTGGAAAAGGTCTCCAAGAGACCCAGTACTTC. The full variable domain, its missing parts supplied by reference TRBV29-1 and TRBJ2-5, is SAVISQKPSRDICQRGTSLTIQCQVDSQVTMMFWYRQQPGQSLTLIATANQGSEATYESGFVIDKFPISRPNLTFSTLTVSNMSPEDSSIYLCSVGKGLQETQYFGPGTRLLVL.